This TCR beta chain was sequenced for a study of PD-L1 blockade in urothelial cancer. Overall study context: Blood-derived samples held a median about 150,000 T cells.

Deletions cut 4 bases from V and 3 bases from J, with 13 bases between. This CDR3 has 15 amino acids. Germline V gene lookup returns CDR1 SGHTA and CDR2 FQGNSA. The method was immunoSEQ multiplex PCR; TCRdb's version includes in-frame clones alone and lacks a portion of them. The sample has roughly 24,000 clones, about 90% seen once. Described time point: peripheral blood 6 weeks after treatment start. Patients presented with locally advanced or metastatic urothelial carcinoma. The input for sequencing was PBMCs, taken around atezolizumab (anti-PD-L1) treatment. This clonotype originated in a woman in her sixties with urothelial cancer. This sequence joins TRBV7-2 and TRBJ2-4; D unresolved. The CDR3: CASSSSVRVKNIQYF. The CDR3 DNA sequence: TGTGCCAGCAGCTCCTCGGTGCGAGTCAAAAACATTCAGTACTTC. The full variable domain, in which reference TRBV7-2 and TRBJ2-4 provide the parts outside the CDR3, is GAGVSQSPSNKVTEKGKDVELRCDPISGHTALYWYRQSLGQGLEFLIYFQGNSAPDKSGLPSDRFSAERTGGSVSTLTIQRTQQEDSAVYLCASSSSVRVKNIQYFGAGTRLSVL.